This T cell receptor beta chain was retrieved from a study of OX40 agonist ivuxolimab in advanced cancers. Overall study context: A mean age of about 59 years, range roughly 23 to 85, was recorded, and roughly 80% were male. Partial responses occurred in three patients (one hepatocellular carcinoma, two cutaneous melanoma). Of the participants, approximately 40% had some prior anti-PD-1, anti-PD-L1 or anti-CTLA-4 therapy, which was allowed. Findings and caveats of the study: In the expanded peripheral T cells, antigen specificity was never determined.

The CDR3 consists of 13 residues. Germline V lookup: CDR1 SGHRS, CDR2 YFSETQ. The germline V and J ends were trimmed by 7 bases and 4 bases, with 14 bases remaining between them. As concerns this clone: Its antigen is still unknown.

Measured with immunoSEQ multiplex PCR; TCRdb has only the in-frame clones, and not every one. The sample holds more than 70,000 clones, roughly 93% seen once. The specimen comprised CD4+ or CD8+ T cells sorted from blood, sampled in a trial of the OX40 agonist ivuxolimab. The chain joins TRBV5-1 to TRBJ1-2; weak D call: TRBD1 (5 bases). The TCR originated in an adult with an advanced solid tumor such as melanoma, head and neck, liver or kidney cancer. As DNA, the CDR3 is TGCGCCAGCCGCGCAGGGTCCCTCTATGGCTACACCTTC. Translation gives CASRAGSLYGYTF.